This T cell receptor (beta chain) stems from a study of T cells in Graves' hyperthyroidism and ophthalmopathy. The overall study: The authors collected peripheral blood at initial diagnosis, before any treatment.

The CDR3 runs to 15 residues. V lost 5 bases to trimming and J lost 2 bases, with 13 bases between them. From germline, CDR1 is MDHEN and CDR2 SYDVKM. Patients between 18 and 65 years old had hyperthyroidism, newly diagnosed and lasting under 2 months. Amplified TCR beta CDR3 regions came from RNA transcripts. The study used the HTBI primer set for a first-round RT-PCR of the TCR CDR3. One entry per CDR3 protein results from TCRdb running MiXCR on the multiplex PCR reads. The sample includes approximately 700,000 distinct CDR3 sequences, less than 20% of them seen just once. Study-wide points: Before onset, by a median of around six months, the model predicted ophthalmopathy. Ophthalmopathy stood apart from stable hyperthyroidism in a 13 V-J model.

This clonotype was detected ten times or more. The antigen is not known. The source is a man between 18 and 29 years old with Graves' hyperthyroidism. The rearrangement uses TRBV28 and TRBJ2-1, with D perhaps TRBD1 (5 bases). The sequencing sample was made of blood. The chain's CDR3 is CASSPSGWAYNEQFF. DNA of the CDR3: TGTGCCAGCAGTCCATCAGGGTGGGCCTACAATGAGCAGTTCTTC. Based on the CDR3 plus reference TRBV28 and TRBJ2-1, the full variable domain is DVKVTQSSRYLVKRTGEKVFLECVQDMDHENMFWYRQDPGLGLRLIYFSYDVKMKEKGDIPEGYSVSREKKERFSLILESASTNQTSMYLCASSPSGWAYNEQFFGPGTRLTVL.